This TCR beta chain was recovered during a study of human T cells and chemical hapten exposure. Germline V CDR1 and CDR2: MGHRA, YSYEKL. Deletions cut 0 bases from V and 0 bases from J, with 12 bases between. The CDR3 contains 16 residues. A single record per CDR3 protein comes from TCRdb applying MiXCR to the RACE reads. Of some 360,000 distinct CDR3 sequences in the sample, 5% to 6.5% were seen once. The time point is: pre-sensitization, week 0. Documented treatment: therapeutic diphenylcyclopropenone sensitization with weekly scalp DPC. The chain links TRBV4-1 to TRBJ2-7; D remains ambiguous. This material consisted of whole blood, taken in connection with sensitization to the hapten diphenylcyclopropenone (DPC). The sequence derives from a woman in her 50s with alopecia areata. Some clones in this sample may be carry-over from other donors' samples. In DNA, the CDR3 is TGCGCCAGCAGCCAAGATAGAGGCCTGGGCTCCTACGAGCAGTACTTC. Protein sequence: CASSQDRGLGSYEQYF.